A selection of T cell receptor beta chains follows, all from one sample in a study of blood T cell repertoires in COVID-19. Repertoires were generated with immunoSEQ multiplex PCR, while TCRdb's copy carries only in-frame clones and drops some. The sample holds about 20,000 clones, 80% to 90% seen once. The sequencing input was peripheral blood. The receptors come from a human donor with active COVID-19. The donor label of this sample is uncertain. Both conserved end residues are part of each CDR3. D genes are given only for firm matches. A clone size is listed for some rows: how often the clone was seen (once, few, many), or a class if it is expanded.

>few|NA|TRBV9|TRBJ1-1
TGTGCCAGCAGCGTAGAAACGGGGAACACTGAAGCTTTCTTT
CASSVETGNTEAFF
>NA|NA|TRBV5-5|TRBJ2-7
TGTGCCAGCAGCCAGGGGACAGGCACTAGCGAGATGCACTTC
CASSQGTGTSEMHF
>NA|TRBD1|TRBV6-1|TRBJ2-7
TGTGCCAGCAGTGAACGGACAGGCGGGGAGCAGTACTTC
CASSERTGGEQYF
>NA|NA|TRBV19|TRBJ2-2
TGTGCCAGTAGTATTGGTTGGCGGGGTCGAAGGGGCACCGGGGAGCTGTTTTTT
CASSIGWRGRRGTGELFF
>NA|TRBD2|TRBV7-3|TRBJ2-3
TGTGCCAGCAGCTTAACCAGCGGGACGAGCACAGATACGCAGTATTTT
CASSLTSGTSTDTQYF
>NA|TRBD2|TRBV29-1|TRBJ2-7
TGCAGCGTTGAGGGGCCCGGGGGGTACGAGCAGTACTTC
CSVEGPGGYEQYF
>NA|NA|TRBV10-2|TRBJ1-3
TGCGCCAGCAGTACGAGGGCGCGAGGAAACACCATATATTTT
CASSTRARGNTIYF
>NA|TRBD2|TRBV29-1|TRBJ2-3
TGCAGCGCCTCGGAGCTAGCGGGAGTAGCAGATACGCAGTATTTT
CSASELAGVADTQYF
>NA|TRBD1|TRBV28|TRBJ1-4
TGTGCCAGCAGCACCCGGACAGGAGTTAATGAAAAACTGTTTTTT
CASSTRTGVNEKLFF
>NA|NA|TRBV12-3/TRBV12-4|TRBJ2-7
TGTGCCAGCAGTCCAACTTCCTACGAGCAGTACTTC
CASSPTSYEQYF
>NA|NA|TRBV9|TRBJ1-1
TGTGCCAGCAGCCCCTTTCAGTCGGGAGGCACTGAAGCTTTCTTT
CASSPFQSGGTEAFF
>NA|NA|TRBV5-4|TRBJ2-1
TGTGCCAGCAGCTTGACGCGGGGCATTCACAATGAGCAGTTCTTC
CASSLTRGIHNEQFF
>NA|NA|TRBV7-2|TRBJ2-3
TGTGCCAGCAGCTCCCGCGGGGTAGGGCTGGGTACAGATACGCAGTATTTT
CASSSRGVGLGTDTQYF
>NA|TRBD1|TRBV19|TRBJ1-6
TGTGCCACCGCAGCCGGGACAGAAGCTAATTCACCCCTCCACTTT
CATAAGTEANSPLHF
>NA|NA|TRBV4-3|TRBJ1-1
TGCGCCAGCAGCCAAGATCGTCTCGTGAACACTGAAGCTTTCTTT
CASSQDRLVNTEAFF
>once|TRBD1|TRBV7-9|TRBJ2-3
TGTGCCAGCAGCTTAGAGGGGACAGTTGATACGCAGTATTTT
CASSLEGTVDTQYF
>NA|TRBD1|TRBV19|TRBJ1-2
TGTGCCAGTAGTTATGACAGGGGCTATGGCTACACCTTC
CASSYDRGYGYTF
>NA|NA|TRBV9|TRBJ1-1
TGTGCCAGCAGCGCCGGAGACGGAACTGAAGCTTTCTTT
CASSAGDGTEAFF
>NA|TRBD1|TRBV7-2|TRBJ2-3
TGTGCCAGCAGCGGACAGGGCGGCACAGATACGCAGTATTTT
CASSGQGGTDTQYF
>NA|TRBD1|TRBV24-1|TRBJ1-2
TGTGCCACCAGTGATTCAGGGGGCTATGGCTACACCTTC
CATSDSGGYGYTF
>NA|TRBD1|TRBV13|TRBJ2-7
TGTGCCAGCAGCTCCACCCCCGGGACAGGAGTTATTGGGTCCTACGAGCAGTACTTC
CASSSTPGTGVIGSYEQYF
>once|NA|TRBV19|TRBJ2-1
TGTGCCAGTAGTATCTATAAACCCTACAATGAGCAGTTCTTC
CASSIYKPYNEQFF
>NA|NA|TRBV11-2|TRBJ1-5
TGTGCCAGCAGCCTAGGGGACTCAATAGGGCAGCCCCAGCATTTT
CASSLGDSIGQPQHF
>NA|TRBD2|TRBV5-8|TRBJ2-3
TGTGCCAGCAGCTTGGAGGGGACTACCACAGATACGCAGTATTTT
CASSLEGTTTDTQYF
>once|NA|TRBV11-3|TRBJ2-5
TGTGCCAGCAGCCGGGAAGATCTGGAGACCCAGTACTTC
CASSREDLETQYF
>NA|NA|TRBV30|TRBJ2-3
TGTGCCTGGAGTGAGAAGGGGGGGCGCACAGATACGCAGTATTTT
CAWSEKGGRTDTQYF
>NA|TRBD1|TRBV7-8|TRBJ2-2
TGTGCCAGCAGCTTATCAGGGGGTGCCACCGGGGAGCTGTTTTTT
CASSLSGGATGELFF
>NA|TRBD2|TRBV7-9|TRBJ2-1
TGTGCCAGCAGCCCTAGGGCAGGAGGGAGGGCCAGTGAGCAGTTCTTC
CASSPRAGGRASEQFF
>NA|NA|TRBV28|TRBJ1-2
TGTGCCAGCAGTTCGAAGCATAGCTACACCTTC
CASSSKHSYTF
>NA|NA|TRBV28|TRBJ1-1
TGTGCCATCCGCACGGACACTGAAGCTTTCTTT
CAIRTDTEAFF
>NA|NA|TRBV3-1/TRBV3-2|TRBJ2-7
TGTGCCAGCAGCCAGCTAGACTACGAGCAGTACTTC
CASSQLDYEQYF
>NA|TRBD1|TRBV20-1|TRBJ2-5
TGCAGTGCTAGTAGCCGGGACAGGGGACAAGAGACCCAGTACTTC
CSASSRDRGQETQYF
>NA|NA|TRBV7-9|TRBJ1-5
TGTGCCAGCAGCTTAGATTGGGGGGGCAACAATCAGCCCCAGCATTTT
CASSLDWGGNNQPQHF
>NA|TRBD1|TRBV7-6|TRBJ2-1
TGTGCCAGCAGCCTTACAGGGGGCCCCTACAATGAGCAGTTCTTC
CASSLTGGPYNEQFF
>NA|NA|TRBV10-1|TRBJ2-2
TGCGCCAGCAGCCCTAGAGACACCGGGGAGCTGTTTTTT
CASSPRDTGELFF
>NA|NA|TRBV6-7|TRBJ2-2
TGTGCCAGCAAAAGACGTTTGGTCAGCAGGCACACCGGGGAGCTGTTTTTT
CASKRRLVSRHTGELFF
>NA|NA|TRBV10-3|TRBJ2-7
TGTGCCATCAGACAGGGTATCGGTGAGCAGTACTTC
CAIRQGIGEQYF
>NA|NA|TRBV29-1|TRBJ1-4
TGCAGCGTTTACAGTGGATTTAATGAAAAACTGTTTTTT
CSVYSGFNEKLFF
>NA|NA|TRBV24-1|TRBJ2-3
TGTGCCACCAGTGATCTCCAGACGCAGTATTTT
CATSDLQTQYF
>NA|TRBD2|TRBV24-1|TRBJ2-1
TGTGCCACCAGTGATTCGACTAGCGGGAGATGGAATGAGCAGTTCTTC
CATSDSTSGRWNEQFF
>NA|NA|TRBV6-5|TRBJ2-3
TGTGCCAGCAGTTACTCGGGACTCATTAGCACAGATACGCAGTATTTT
CASSYSGLISTDTQYF
>NA|TRBD1|TRBV7-9|TRBJ1-1
TGTGCCAGCGACGACAGGGCGGAGAGTACTGAAGCTTTCTTT
CASDDRAESTEAFF
>few|TRBD1|TRBV9|TRBJ2-5
TGTGCCAGCAGCTCGGACAGGGGAGGGGAGACCCAGTACTTC
CASSSDRGGETQYF
>NA|NA|TRBV12-3/TRBV12-4|TRBJ1-1
TGTGCCAGCAGCTCGGACAGACTGCGTGAAGCTTTCTTT
CASSSDRLREAFF
>NA|NA|TRBV9|TRBJ2-7
TGTGCCAGCAGCGTGGGCCAGGGGCAGGCCTACGAGCAGTACTTC
CASSVGQGQAYEQYF
>NA|NA|TRBV7-9|TRBJ1-1
TGTGCCAGCAGCTTGGACATGAACACTGAAGCTTTCTTT
CASSLDMNTEAFF
>NA|NA|TRBV11-1|TRBJ2-3
TGTGCCAGCAGCACCGACGTATCAAGGGGTACAGATACGCAGTATTTT
CASSTDVSRGTDTQYF
>NA|NA|TRBV5-1|TRBJ1-4
TGCGCCAGCAGCTTGGGGCAACTAGCAACTAATGAAAAACTGTTTTTT
CASSLGQLATNEKLFF
>NA|NA|TRBV4-1|TRBJ1-3
TGCGCCAGCAGCCGAGAGCCAGGGGACTCTGGAAACACCATATATTTT
CASSREPGDSGNTIYF
>NA|NA|TRBV7-9|TRBJ1-2
TGTGCCAGCAGCTTAGGGGTTCAGGGGTACTATGGCTACACCTTC
CASSLGVQGYYGYTF
>NA|NA|TRBV2|TRBJ2-3
TGTGCCAGCAGGGAGATCACAGATACGCAGTATTTT
CASREITDTQYF
>few|TRBD1|TRBV9|TRBJ2-7
TGTGCCAGCAGCGAAAGGACAGGGCGCGAGCAGTACTTC
CASSERTGREQYF
>NA|TRBD2|TRBV7-2|TRBJ2-7
TGTGCCAGCGCCCCCCTAAGGGAGGGAGTAGGGGAGCAGTACTTC
CASAPLREGVGEQYF
>once|TRBD2|TRBV11-3|TRBJ2-3
TGTGCCAGCAGCTTAGGGGCTAGCGGGGGCACAGATACGCAGTATTTT
CASSLGASGGTDTQYF
>NA|NA|TRBV6-5|TRBJ2-7
TGTGCCAGCACCCCCTCCGCGGGACCGGGCTACGAGCAGTACTTC
CASTPSAGPGYEQYF
>NA|TRBD1|TRBV6-5|TRBJ1-2
TGTGCCAGCAGTCGCGACTTCGGACAGGGGGATGGCTACACCTTC
CASSRDFGQGDGYTF
>once|NA|TRBV2|TRBJ1-1
TGTGCCAGCACGGGGGTGCGGGACACTGAAGCTTTCTTT
CASTGVRDTEAFF
>NA|TRBD2|TRBV4-2|TRBJ2-7
TGTGCCAGCAGCCAAGTCAATTGGAGGACGACTAGCGGGATATACGAGCAGTACTTC
CASSQVNWRTTSGIYEQYF
>NA|TRBD2|TRBV2|TRBJ2-3
TGTGCCACGAGGAGCGGGAGGGCCGCAGATACGCAGTATTTT
CATRSGRAADTQYF